This entry describes one T cell receptor beta chain. The data were produced by immunoSEQ multiplex PCR, yet TCRdb's version contains in-frame clones alone and is incomplete. This table has a few hundred thousand clones, about 90% appearing once. This record belongs to a study of blood T cell repertoires in COVID-19. Overall study: Specimens from acute and convalescent COVID-19 originated in the United States, Italy and Spain. In each case, the material was cDNA or gDNA derived from T cells, B-cell-depleted T cells, or PBMCs.

Recruits, aged about 18 to 95 years, lived in some 25 US areas. Before being deemed recovered, Cohort 3 donors had two negative PCRs, clearance, or symptom resolution. Trimming removed 0 bases at V and 4 bases at J, with 19 bases between. The CDR3 loop spans 17 amino acids. Per germline, CDR1 SGHNT and CDR2 YYREEE (reference sequence). Sequencing used PBMCs or T cells enriched from blood (not recorded which). The chain couples TRBV5-4 to TRBJ1-1; D gene ambiguous. This clonotype originated in a young woman who had recovered from COVID-19. This chain's CDR3 is CASSLGYTRYDFTEAFF. In DNA form, the CDR3 reads TGTGCCAGCAGCTTGGGGTATACCCGTTATGACTTCACTGAAGCTTTCTTT.